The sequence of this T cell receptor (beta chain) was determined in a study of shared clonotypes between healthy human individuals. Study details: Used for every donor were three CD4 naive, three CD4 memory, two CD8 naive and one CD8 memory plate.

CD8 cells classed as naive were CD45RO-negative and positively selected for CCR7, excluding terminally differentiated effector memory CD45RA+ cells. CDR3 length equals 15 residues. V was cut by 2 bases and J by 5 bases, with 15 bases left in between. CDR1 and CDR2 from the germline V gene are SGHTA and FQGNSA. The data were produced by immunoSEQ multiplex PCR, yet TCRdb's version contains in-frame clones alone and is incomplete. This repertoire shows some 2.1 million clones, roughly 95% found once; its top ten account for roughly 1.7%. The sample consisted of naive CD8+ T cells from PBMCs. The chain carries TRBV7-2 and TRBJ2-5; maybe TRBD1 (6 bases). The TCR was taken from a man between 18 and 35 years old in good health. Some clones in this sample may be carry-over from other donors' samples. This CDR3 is CASSLHVLTGETQYF. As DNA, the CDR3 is TGTGCCAGCAGCTTACATGTCCTCACAGGGGAGACCCAGTACTTC.